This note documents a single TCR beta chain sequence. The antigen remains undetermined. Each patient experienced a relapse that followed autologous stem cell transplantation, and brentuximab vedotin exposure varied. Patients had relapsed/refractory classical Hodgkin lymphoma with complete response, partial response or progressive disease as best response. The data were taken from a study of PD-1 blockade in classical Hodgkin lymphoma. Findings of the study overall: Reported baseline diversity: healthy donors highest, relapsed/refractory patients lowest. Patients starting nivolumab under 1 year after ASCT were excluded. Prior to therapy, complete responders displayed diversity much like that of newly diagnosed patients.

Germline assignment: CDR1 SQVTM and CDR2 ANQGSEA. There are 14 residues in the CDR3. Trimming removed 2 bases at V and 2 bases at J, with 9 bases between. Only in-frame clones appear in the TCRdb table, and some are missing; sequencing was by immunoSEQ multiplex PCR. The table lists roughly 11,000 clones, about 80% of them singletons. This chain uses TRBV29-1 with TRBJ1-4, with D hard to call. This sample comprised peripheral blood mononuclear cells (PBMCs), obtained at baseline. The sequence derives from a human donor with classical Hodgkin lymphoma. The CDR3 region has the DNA TGCAGCGTTGAATTTGGGTCTACTAATGAAAAACTGTTTTTT. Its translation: CSVEFGSTNEKLFF.